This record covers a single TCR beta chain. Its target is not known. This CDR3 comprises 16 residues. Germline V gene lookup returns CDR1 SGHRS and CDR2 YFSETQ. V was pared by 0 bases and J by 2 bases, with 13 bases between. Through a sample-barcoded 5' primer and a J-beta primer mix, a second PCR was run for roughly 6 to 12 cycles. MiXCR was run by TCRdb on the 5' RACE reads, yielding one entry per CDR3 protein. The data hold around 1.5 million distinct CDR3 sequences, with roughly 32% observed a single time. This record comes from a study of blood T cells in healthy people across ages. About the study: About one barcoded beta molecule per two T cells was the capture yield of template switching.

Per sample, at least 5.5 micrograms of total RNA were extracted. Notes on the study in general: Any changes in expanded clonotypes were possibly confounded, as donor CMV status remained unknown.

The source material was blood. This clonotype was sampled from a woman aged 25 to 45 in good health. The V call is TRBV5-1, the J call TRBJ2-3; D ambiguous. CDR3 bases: TGCGCCAGCAGCTTGGGGGATCAGTTCAACACAGATACGCAGTATTTT. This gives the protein CASSLGDQFNTDTQYF.